This T cell receptor beta chain was captured in a study of PD-1 blockade in classical Hodgkin lymphoma. Study findings and constraints: The study found that TCR diversity rose significantly by C4D1 in CD4+ but not CD8+ cells.

Time point: cycle 4 day 1 (C4D1), after less than 7 weeks of nivolumab. Relapse after autologous stem cell transplantation occurred in every patient, and brentuximab vedotin exposure varied. After thawing, PBMCs were subjected to magnetic negative selection to isolate CD8+ T cells. Patients' outcomes at their best amounted to complete response, partial response or progressive disease. Sequenced by immunoSEQ multiplex PCR; TCRdb stores in-frame clones only, minus some. The repertoire holds 3,000 to 4,000 clones, about three fifths seen once, with around 49% in the top ten. The V end lost 4 bases, the J end lost 3 bases, and 19 bases lay between the germline ends. CDR1 and CDR2 (germline): MNHEY, SMNVEV (reference sequence). This CDR3 comprises 17 residues. Comments on this clone: Its specificity is not known.

The genes are TRBV27 and TRBJ2-1; D possibly corresponds to TRBD1 (6 bases). The material was CD8+ T cells from blood, obtained before the fourth cycle of nivolumab. The sequence was collected from a human donor with classical Hodgkin lymphoma. The CDR3 sequence is CASSSQQGSNYYNEQFF. CDR3 nucleotide sequence: TGTGCCAGCAGTTCCCAACAGGGTTCCAACTACTACAATGAGCAGTTCTTC.